The 18 T cell receptor beta chains below all came from one sample that was sequenced in a study of CD8 T cells in Susac syndrome. RNA, at about 0.45 to 1 ug, was reverse transcribed with random hexamers. TCRdb processed the immunoSEQ multiplex PCR reads anew with MiXCR; each CDR3 protein has one entry. The sample has about 73,000 distinct CDR3 sequences; just under 95% are singletons. The sample consisted of CD8+ T cells from PBMCs. The receptors derive from a human donor with multiple sclerosis.

This clonotype showed up just once. This sequence joins TRBV29-1 and TRBJ2-7; 10 bases agree with TRBD1. J lost 3 bases, V lost 6 bases, and 8 bases had no gene match. The CDR3 contains 14 residues. Per the germline V gene, CDR1 is SQVTM and CDR2 is ANQGSEA. The CDR3 DNA reads as TGCAGCGTGGAGCATCGGACAGGGGGCTACGAGCAGTACTTC. Encoded protein: CSVEHRTGGYEQYF.

The rearrangement links TRBV6-2 or TRBV6-3 to TRBJ2-1; D perhaps matches TRBD2 (5 bases). The V gene's germline CDR1 is MNHEY and CDR2 SVGEGT. CDR3 length: 13 residues. Trimming stripped 0 bases from V and 8 bases from J, with 8 bases between. The CDR3 DNA reads TGTGCCAGCAGTTACTCGGTCGGGGATGAGCAGTTCTTC. This encodes CASSYSVGDEQFF.

The chain joins TRBV27 to TRBJ2-5, with 11 nucleotides matching TRBD2. This CDR3 is 15 amino acids long. The germline CDR1 and CDR2 sequences are MNHEY and SMNVEV (reference sequence). V was clipped by 5 bases and J by 1 base; unmatched bases: 3. CDR3 sequence: CASSPTSGAQETQYF. The CDR3 coding sequence is TGTGCCAGCAGTCCGACTAGCGGGGCCCAAGAGACCCAGTACTTC.

The chain has TRBV4-1 and TRBJ2-1, with D unclear. The CDR3 has 14 residues. V was pared by 1 base and J by 3 bases, with 7 bases between. Germline-derived CDR1 and CDR2 are MGHRA and YSYEKL. The DNA of the CDR3 is TGCGCCAGCAGCCAAGGAACCCTCTACAATGAGCAGTTCTTC. This translates into CASSQGTLYNEQFF.

The chain links TRBV19 to TRBJ2-7; the match to TRBD1 covers 9 bases. Germline lookup yields CDR1 LNHDA and CDR2 SQIVND (reference sequence). The J segment lost 2 bases and the V segment lost 1 base, leaving 3 bases of the junction unmatched. CDR3 length equals 15 residues. CDR3 residues: CASSIGGQGPYEQYF. CDR3 nucleotides: TGTGCCAGTAGTATAGGGGGACAGGGCCCCTACGAGCAGTACTTC.

The genes are TRBV6-5 and TRBJ1-1; D gene unclear. The CDR3 is 11 residues long. Germline-derived CDR1 and CDR2 are MNHEY and SVGAGI. With 6 bases removed from V and 10 bases from J, the gap between germline ends came to 12 bases. CDR3 nucleotide sequence: TGTGCCAGCAGCCCGGGTACAGTAGCTTTCTTT. Translating gives CASSPGTVAFF.

V and J are TRBV7-9 and TRBJ2-7; D remains ambiguous. The V gene lost 6 bases and the J gene lost 2 bases, with 5 bases spanning the gap. The CDR3 contains 11 residues. Germline CDR1 and CDR2: SEHNR and FQNEAQ (reference sequence). The CDR3 sequence: CASRTTYEQYF. The CDR3 DNA is TGTGCCAGCAGGACCACCTACGAGCAGTACTTC. Together with reference TRBV7-9 and TRBJ2-7, the CDR3 gives the full variable domain: DTGVSQNPRHKITKRGQNVTFRCDPISEHNRLYWYRQTLGQGPEFLTYFQNEAQLEKSRLLSDRFSAERPKGSFSTLEIQRTEQGDSAMYLCASRTTYEQYFGPGTRLTVT.

The CDR3 coding sequence is TGTGCCAGCAGCTTAGGGGCAGCCCAAGAGACCCAGTACTTC. It yields the protein CASSLGAAQETQYF. This chain connects TRBV7-8 to TRBJ2-5, with D unresolved. The germline gives CDR1 SGHVS, CDR2 FQNEAQ. The CDR3 covers 14 residues. Trimming took 1 base from V and 1 from J, leaving 7 bases between them.

CDR3 residues: CASSFGGTTEAFF. CDR3 nucleotide sequence: TGTGCCAGCAGTTTCGGGGGCACCACTGAAGCTTTCTTT. The chain recombines TRBV27 with TRBJ1-1; D may be TRBD1 (6 bases). Trimming stripped 3 bases from V and 4 bases from J, with 9 bases between. This CDR3 has 13 residues. The V gene's germline CDR1 is MNHEY and CDR2 SMNVEV (reference sequence).

V is TRBV5-1 and J is TRBJ2-7; D possibly corresponds to TRBD1 (5 bases). V lost 2 bases and J 3 bases, leaving 6 bases between the germline ends. The CDR3 spans 12 residues. Germline CDR1 and CDR2: SGHRS and YFSETQ. The CDR3 spells CASSFDSYEQYF. The CDR3 DNA reads as TGCGCCAGCAGCTTCGACAGCTACGAGCAGTACTTC.

J is TRBJ1-1 and V is TRBV3-1; maybe TRBD1 (5 bases). CDR3 size: 16 residues. CDR1 and CDR2 (germline): LGHDT, YNNKEL (reference sequence). Trimming removed 1 base at V and 0 bases at J, with 12 bases between. CDR3 nucleotide sequence: TGTGCCAGCAGCCAAGTCCGCAGGGAGATGAACACTGAAGCTTTCTTT. It translates to CASSQVRREMNTEAFF.

This chain joins TRBV2 and TRBJ1-2; D is perhaps TRBD1 (5 bases). Germline values: CDR1 SNHLY, CDR2 FYNNEI. The V gene lost 6 bases and the J gene lost 1 base, with 15 bases spanning the gap. The length of the CDR3 is 15 residues. The CDR3 reads CASSPQMGDNYGYTF. The CDR3 DNA reads TGTGCCAGCAGCCCGCAGATGGGGGATAACTATGGCTACACCTTC.

The V gene is TRBV12-5, the J gene TRBJ2-1, with TRBD1 matching over 7 bases. J was trimmed by 5 bases and V by 5 bases; bases with no gene match: 6. Germline V gene data show CDR1 as LGHNT and CDR2 as FRNRAP. CDR3 size: 14 residues. Here the CDR3 DNA reads TGTGCTAGTGGTCTTATCACAGGGGACAATGAGCAGTTCTTC. This codes for CASGLITGDNEQFF.

The chain uses TRBV6-5 and TRBJ2-7; possibly TRBD1 for D (5 bases). V was cut by 5 bases and J by 3 bases, with 8 bases left in between. The CDR3 covers 12 residues. Germline CDR1 MNHEY, CDR2 SVGAGI. The CDR3 loop is CASSPTVYEQYF. The CDR3 DNA is TGTGCCAGCAGTCCGACAGTCTACGAGCAGTACTTC.

The chain has TRBV27 and TRBJ2-1; 7 bases match TRBD2. There are 15 residues in the CDR3. The germline gives CDR1 MNHEY, CDR2 SMNVEV (reference sequence). V was pared by 2 bases and J by 7 bases, with 8 bases of the junction left unmatched. DNA for the CDR3: TGTGCCAGCAGTTTAGCGGGTTGGGGGGGAAATGAGCAGTTCTTC. It specifies CASSLAGWGGNEQFF.

The CDR3 is CASSIQVSYEQYF. CDR3 coding DNA: TGTGCCAGTAGTATCCAGGTTTCCTACGAGCAGTACTTC. The chain couples TRBV19 to TRBJ2-7; D unresolved. Germline assignment: CDR1 LNHDA and CDR2 SQIVND (reference sequence). This CDR3 has 13 residues. V shed 3 bases and J shed 1 base, with 7 bases lying between them.

The rearrangement joins TRBV29-1 to TRBJ2-7; D is unresolved. Trimming took 6 bases from V and 2 from J, leaving 17 bases between them. The CDR3 consists of 14 residues. Germline assignment: CDR1 SQVTM and CDR2 ANQGSEA. CDR3 sequence reads: CSVLKLESPYEQYF. CDR3 bases: TGCAGCGTGTTGAAGTTAGAGAGCCCCTACGAGCAGTACTTC.

This clonotype was seen a single time. This chain joins TRBV4-1 and TRBJ2-1, with TRBD1 as a possible D gene (7 bases). CDR1 and CDR2 from the germline V gene are MGHRA and YSYEKL. CDR3 size: 15 residues. The V end lost 0 bases, the J end lost 6 bases, and 12 bases lay between the germline ends. CDR3 amino acids: CASSQEGQGGNEQFF. The CDR3 nucleotides read TGCGCCAGCAGCCAAGAAGGTCAGGGGGGCAATGAGCAGTTCTTC.